What follows is one T cell receptor beta chain and its context. This specimen belongs to a study of T cell responses to AZD1222 COVID-19 vaccine. Overall study context: Timing groups of about 4 and about 12 weeks for second doses were pooled.

The CDR3 has 15 residues. Germline-derived CDR1 and CDR2 are SGHTA and FQGNSA. V lost 1 base and J 6 bases, leaving 14 bases between the germline ends. Sequencing was performed with immunoSEQ multiplex PCR; in TCRdb, only in-frame clones are kept and a portion is missing. The data contain around 28,000 clones, about nine tenths of them singletons. The clonotype comes from an adult in good health. Sequencing used peripheral blood, obtained on day 0 of AZD1222 vaccination. The chain employs TRBV7-2 and TRBJ2-3; D remains unclear. The CDR3 reads CASSLGLGLGDTQYF. Here the CDR3 DNA reads TGTGCCAGCAGCTTAGGATTGGGGTTGGGGGATACGCAGTATTTT.